The rows below give T cell receptor beta chains drawn from one sample of a study of cytomegalovirus exposure and HLA in healthy donors. Libraries were prepared by immunoSEQ multiplex PCR; TCRdb keeps only in-frame clonotypes and omits some of them. The sample lists under 150,000 clones, about 78% occurring once. Sample: PBMCs. The receptors shown here come from a man younger than 30 in good health and CMV-seronegative. Each CDR3 is given with its conserved first and last residue. A D gene is named only where the DNA matches it firmly. Clone sizes are given selectively: once, few, many, or a class where the clone is expanded.

D gene: TRBD1
J gene: TRBJ2-7
clone size: .
V gene: TRBV28
CDR3 length: 16
CDR3 protein: CASSLEAGTVSYEQYF
CDR3 DNA: TGTGCCAGCAGTTTAGAGGCCGGGACAGTTTCCTACGAGCAGTACTTC

D gene: .
J gene: TRBJ2-1
clone size: .
V gene: TRBV7-2
CDR3 length: 13
CDR3 protein: CASSTQRYNEQFF
CDR3 DNA: TGTGCCAGCAGCACACAGCGGTACAATGAGCAGTTCTTC

D gene: TRBD1
J gene: TRBJ1-1
clone size: .
V gene: TRBV7-3
CDR3 length: 15
CDR3 protein: CASSSQGQGRTEAFF
CDR3 DNA: TGTGCCAGCAGCTCTCAAGGACAGGGTAGAACTGAAGCTTTCTTT

D gene: .
J gene: TRBJ2-1
clone size: .
V gene: TRBV4-1
CDR3 length: 13
CDR3 protein: CASSPRGSGEQFF
CDR3 DNA: TGCGCCAGCAGCCCCAGGGGTTCCGGTGAGCAGTTCTTC

D gene: .
J gene: TRBJ1-2
clone size: .
V gene: TRBV5-4
CDR3 length: 14
CDR3 protein: CASSSGSLIYGYTF
CDR3 DNA: TGTGCCAGCAGCTCGGGATCCTTGATCTATGGCTACACCTTC

D gene: TRBD1
J gene: TRBJ1-2
clone size: .
V gene: TRBV5-1
CDR3 length: 16
CDR3 protein: CASSLGAGTGSYGYTF
CDR3 DNA: TGCGCCAGCAGCTTGGGGGCCGGGACAGGGAGCTATGGCTACACCTTC

D gene: TRBD1
J gene: TRBJ1-3
clone size: .
V gene: TRBV30
CDR3 length: 18
CDR3 protein: CAWSAGTGWFLEGNTIYF
CDR3 DNA: TGTGCCTGGAGCGCCGGGACAGGGTGGTTTTTGGAAGGAAACACCATATATTTT

D gene: .
J gene: TRBJ2-6
clone size: .
V gene: TRBV28
CDR3 length: 16
CDR3 protein: CASMPGGSSGANVLTF
CDR3 DNA: TGTGCCAGCATGCCAGGGGGGAGCTCTGGGGCCAACGTCCTGACTTTC

D gene: .
J gene: TRBJ1-4
clone size: .
V gene: TRBV27
CDR3 length: 14
CDR3 protein: CASSLLGEFEKLFF
CDR3 DNA: TGTGCCAGCAGTTTACTAGGGGAATTCGAAAAACTGTTTTTT

D gene: .
J gene: TRBJ2-5
clone size: .
V gene: TRBV5-4
CDR3 length: 16
CDR3 protein: CASITEPRESQETQYF
CDR3 DNA: TGTGCCAGCATTACGGAACCCAGGGAATCCCAAGAGACCCAGTACTTC

D gene: TRBD2
J gene: TRBJ2-7
clone size: .
V gene: TRBV7-9
CDR3 length: 17
CDR3 protein: CASSLGLPLAGVSEQYF
CDR3 DNA: TGTGCCAGCAGCTTAGGGCTGCCACTAGCGGGAGTGAGCGAGCAGTACTTC

D gene: .
J gene: TRBJ1-4
clone size: .
V gene: TRBV9
CDR3 length: 17
CDR3 protein: CASSVGGGGATNEKLFF
CDR3 DNA: TGTGCCAGCAGCGTAGGAGGGGGTGGGGCAACTAATGAAAAACTGTTTTTT

D gene: .
J gene: TRBJ1-4
clone size: .
V gene: TRBV6-1
CDR3 length: 11
CDR3 protein: CASSRDKKLFF
CDR3 DNA: TGTGCCAGCAGTAGGGACAAAAAACTGTTTTTT

D gene: .
J gene: TRBJ2-3
clone size: few
V gene: TRBV11-3
CDR3 length: 15
CDR3 protein: CASSLGDSWGDTQYF
CDR3 DNA: TGTGCCAGCAGCTTGGGGGACTCCTGGGGAGATACGCAGTATTTT

D gene: TRBD1
J gene: TRBJ1-1
clone size: .
V gene: TRBV7-2
CDR3 length: 15
CDR3 protein: CASSLATGANTEAFF
CDR3 DNA: TGTGCCAGCAGCTTAGCGACAGGGGCGAACACTGAAGCTTTCTTT

D gene: TRBD1
J gene: TRBJ1-1
clone size: .
V gene: TRBV7-9
CDR3 length: 14
CDR3 protein: CASSYRGENTEAFF
CDR3 DNA: TGTGCCAGCAGCTACAGGGGGGAAAACACTGAAGCTTTCTTT

D gene: TRBD1
J gene: TRBJ1-1
clone size: .
V gene: TRBV29-1
CDR3 length: 15
CDR3 protein: CSVDQTGGESTEAFF
CDR3 DNA: TGCAGCGTTGATCAAACAGGGGGCGAAAGCACTGAAGCTTTCTTT

D gene: TRBD1
J gene: TRBJ1-2
clone size: .
V gene: TRBV5-4
CDR3 length: 15
CDR3 protein: CASSTRTGPNYGYTF
CDR3 DNA: TGTGCCAGCAGCACGCGGACAGGCCCTAACTATGGCTACACCTTC

D gene: .
J gene: TRBJ2-4
clone size: .
V gene: TRBV5-6
CDR3 length: 14
CDR3 protein: CASSIGTLDYIQYF
CDR3 DNA: TGTGCCAGCAGCATAGGGACTCTCGATTACATTCAGTACTTC

D gene: TRBD1
J gene: TRBJ2-7
clone size: .
V gene: TRBV7-6
CDR3 length: 16
CDR3 protein: CASGKAGTGGSYEQYF
CDR3 DNA: TGTGCCAGCGGCAAAGCCGGGACAGGGGGCTCCTACGAGCAGTACTTC

D gene: TRBD1
J gene: TRBJ1-2
clone size: .
V gene: TRBV5-8
CDR3 length: 14
CDR3 protein: CASSGRTGEAGYTF
CDR3 DNA: TGTGCCAGCAGCGGCCGGACAGGGGAGGCTGGCTACACCTTC

D gene: .
J gene: TRBJ2-2
clone size: .
V gene: TRBV5-4
CDR3 length: 15
CDR3 protein: CASSLETRNTGELFF
CDR3 DNA: TGTGCCAGCAGCTTGGAGACACGGAACACCGGGGAGCTGTTTTTT

D gene: .
J gene: TRBJ2-2
clone size: .
V gene: TRBV5-1
CDR3 length: 15
CDR3 protein: CASGMQGLNTGELFF
CDR3 DNA: TGCGCCAGCGGGATGCAGGGATTGAACACCGGGGAGCTGTTTTTT

D gene: .
J gene: TRBJ2-7
clone size: .
V gene: TRBV27
CDR3 length: 16
CDR3 protein: CASSWFGAGANYEQYF
CDR3 DNA: TGTGCCAGCAGTTGGTTTGGCGCAGGGGCGAACTACGAGCAGTACTTC

D gene: .
J gene: TRBJ1-1
clone size: .
V gene: TRBV18
CDR3 length: 15
CDR3 protein: CASSPILLRDREAFF
CDR3 DNA: TGTGCCAGCTCACCAATTTTATTACGAGATAGAGAAGCTTTCTTT

D gene: .
J gene: TRBJ2-1
clone size: once
V gene: TRBV9
CDR3 length: 18
CDR3 protein: CASSVAPSGTTGSNEQFF
CDR3 DNA: TGTGCCAGCAGCGTAGCCCCCTCCGGGACAACCGGCTCCAATGAGCAGTTCTTC

D gene: .
J gene: TRBJ1-2
clone size: .
V gene: TRBV9
CDR3 length: 13
CDR3 protein: CASSVAGDYGYTF
CDR3 DNA: TGTGCCAGCAGCGTCGCGGGGGACTATGGCTACACCTTC

D gene: .
J gene: TRBJ1-2
clone size: .
V gene: TRBV5-6
CDR3 length: 15
CDR3 protein: CASSLVGGRAVGYTF
CDR3 DNA: TGTGCCAGCAGCTTGGTAGGGGGACGTGCTGTAGGCTACACCTTC

D gene: TRBD1
J gene: TRBJ2-7
clone size: .
V gene: TRBV7-6
CDR3 length: 16
CDR3 protein: CASSPLSGTGTYEQYF
CDR3 DNA: TGTGCCAGCAGCCCCTTGTCCGGGACAGGCACCTACGAGCAGTACTTC

D gene: .
J gene: TRBJ1-2
clone size: .
V gene: TRBV10-1
CDR3 length: 11
CDR3 protein: CASSDGGGYTF
CDR3 DNA: TGCGCCAGCAGTGACGGGGGAGGCTACACCTTC

D gene: .
J gene: TRBJ2-3
clone size: .
V gene: TRBV7-7
CDR3 length: 18
CDR3 protein: CASSLLVGDDSSTDTQYF
CDR3 DNA: TGTGCCAGCAGCTTATTAGTGGGCGACGATTCTAGCACAGATACGCAGTATTTT

D gene: TRBD1
J gene: TRBJ2-7
clone size: .
V gene: TRBV11-3
CDR3 length: 14
CDR3 protein: CASSLGRTGDEQYF
CDR3 DNA: TGTGCCAGCAGCTTAGGTCGTACAGGGGACGAGCAGTACTTC

D gene: .
J gene: TRBJ2-7
clone size: .
V gene: TRBV7-9
CDR3 length: 14
CDR3 protein: CASSRAGAYYEQYF
CDR3 DNA: TGTGCCAGCAGCAGGGCAGGGGCCTACTACGAGCAGTACTTC

D gene: TRBD2
J gene: TRBJ2-2
clone size: .
V gene: TRBV10-2
CDR3 length: 14
CDR3 protein: CASTFSGGDGELFF
CDR3 DNA: TGCGCCAGCACGTTTAGCGGGGGGGATGGGGAGCTGTTTTTT

D gene: TRBD1
J gene: TRBJ1-1
clone size: .
V gene: TRBV19
CDR3 length: 14
CDR3 protein: CASSMGQVRTEAFF
CDR3 DNA: TGTGCCAGTAGTATGGGACAGGTTCGCACTGAAGCTTTCTTT

D gene: TRBD1
J gene: TRBJ1-2
clone size: .
V gene: TRBV6-6
CDR3 length: 16
CDR3 protein: CASSNGQGGVDYGYTF
CDR3 DNA: TGTGCCAGCAGTAACGGACAGGGTGGGGTTGACTATGGCTACACCTTC

D gene: .
J gene: TRBJ1-1
clone size: .
V gene: TRBV6-1
CDR3 length: 15
CDR3 protein: CASEPLTGITAEAFF
CDR3 DNA: TGTGCCAGCGAACCTCTTACAGGGATTACCGCTGAAGCTTTCTTT

D gene: .
J gene: TRBJ1-4
clone size: .
V gene: TRBV2
CDR3 length: 18
CDR3 protein: CASSERGDRRLSRKKLFF
CDR3 DNA: TGTGCCAGCAGTGAAAGGGGCGACAGGCGGTTGAGTCGGAAAAAACTGTTTTTT

D gene: .
J gene: TRBJ2-3
clone size: few
V gene: TRBV15
CDR3 length: 15
CDR3 protein: CATSREGRGTDTQYF
CDR3 DNA: TGTGCCACCAGCAGAGAGGGCAGGGGCACAGATACGCAGTATTTT

D gene: TRBD1
J gene: TRBJ1-2
clone size: .
V gene: TRBV14
CDR3 length: 19
CDR3 protein: CASSPPGTGAPTLFYGYTF
CDR3 DNA: TGTGCCAGCAGCCCTCCCGGGACAGGGGCCCCCACCCTCTTCTATGGCTACACCTTC

D gene: .
J gene: TRBJ2-7
clone size: .
V gene: TRBV28
CDR3 length: 12
CDR3 protein: CASSRTVYEQYF
CDR3 DNA: TGTGCCAGCAGCCGGACAGTTTACGAGCAGTACTTC

D gene: .
J gene: TRBJ2-5
clone size: few
V gene: TRBV7-9
CDR3 length: 13
CDR3 protein: CASSLVRGETQYF
CDR3 DNA: TGTGCCAGCAGCTTAGTTCGGGGGGAGACCCAGTACTTC